This T cell receptor (beta chain) was retrieved from a study of human T cells and chemical hapten exposure. This CDR3 has 16 amino acids. With 3 bases removed from V and 1 base from J, the gap between germline ends came to 12 bases. Germline V lookup: CDR1 MNHEY, CDR2 SMNVEV (reference sequence). The library gave individual cDNA molecules unique molecular identifiers. One entry per CDR3 protein, called by TCRdb with MiXCR from the RACE reads. This table holds fewer than 200,000 distinct CDR3 sequences, 25% to 35% found once. This clonotype was counted between two and nine times. Specified time point: patch test 3, about 24 weeks after DPC sensitization. The treatment: therapeutic diphenylcyclopropenone sensitization with weekly scalp DPC. Researchers sampled blood before each patch test went on. Researchers extracted total RNA from unfractionated whole blood.

This receptor was identified in a woman aged 18-29 years with alopecia areata. Some clones in this sample may be carry-over from other donors' samples. The specimen was whole blood, collected in connection with sensitization to the hapten diphenylcyclopropenone (DPC). V is TRBV27 and J is TRBJ2-2, with D uncertain. CDR3: CASSFWANLNTGELFF. In nucleotides, the CDR3 is TGTGCCAGCAGTTTTTGGGCGAACTTGAACACCGGGGAGCTGTTTTTT.